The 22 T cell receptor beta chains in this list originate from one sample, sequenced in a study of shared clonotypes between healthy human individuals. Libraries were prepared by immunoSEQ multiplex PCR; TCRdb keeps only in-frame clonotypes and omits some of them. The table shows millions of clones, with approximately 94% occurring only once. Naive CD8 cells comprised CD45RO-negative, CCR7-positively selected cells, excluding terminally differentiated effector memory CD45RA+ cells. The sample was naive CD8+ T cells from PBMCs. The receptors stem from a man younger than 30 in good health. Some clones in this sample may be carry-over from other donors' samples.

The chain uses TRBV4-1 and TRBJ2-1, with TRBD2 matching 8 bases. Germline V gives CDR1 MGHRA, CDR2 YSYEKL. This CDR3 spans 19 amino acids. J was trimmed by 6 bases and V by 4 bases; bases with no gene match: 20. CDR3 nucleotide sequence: TGCGCCAGCAGCCCCTCATTTGGCTTTCTGGCGGGAGGAACCAATGAGCAGTTCTTC. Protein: CASSPSFGFLAGGTNEQFF.

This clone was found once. The CDR3 spells CASSPTLRAGGYGYTF. The CDR3 coding sequence is TGTGCCAGCAGTCCCACCTTAAGGGCAGGGGGGTATGGCTACACCTTC. This chain uses TRBV27 with TRBJ1-2, with TRBD1 matching over 7 bases. J gave up 5 bases and V 5 bases, and 14 bases lay outside the gene matches. Germline V CDR1 and CDR2: MNHEY, SMNVEV (reference sequence). The CDR3 spans 16 residues.

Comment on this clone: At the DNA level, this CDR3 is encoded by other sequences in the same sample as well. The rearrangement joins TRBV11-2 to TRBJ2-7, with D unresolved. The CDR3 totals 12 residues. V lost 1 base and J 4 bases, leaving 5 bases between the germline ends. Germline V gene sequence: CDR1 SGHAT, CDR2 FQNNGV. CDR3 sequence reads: CASSLGKYEQYF. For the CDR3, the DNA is TGTGCCAGCAGCTTAGGAAAGTACGAGCAGTACTTC.

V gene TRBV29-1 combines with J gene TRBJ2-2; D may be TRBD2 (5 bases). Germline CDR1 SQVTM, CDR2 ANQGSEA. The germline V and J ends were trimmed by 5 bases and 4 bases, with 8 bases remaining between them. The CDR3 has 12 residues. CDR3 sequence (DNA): TGCAGCGTTATTAGCGTCACCGGGGAGCTGTTTTTT. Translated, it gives CSVISVTGELFF.

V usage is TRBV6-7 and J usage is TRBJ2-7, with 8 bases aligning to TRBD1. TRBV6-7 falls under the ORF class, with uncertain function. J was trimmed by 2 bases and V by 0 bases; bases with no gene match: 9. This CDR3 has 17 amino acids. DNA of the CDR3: TGTGCCAGCAGTTACTCAGGGGCCGGACAGGGTACCTACGAGCAGTACTTC. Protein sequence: CASSYSGAGQGTYEQYF.

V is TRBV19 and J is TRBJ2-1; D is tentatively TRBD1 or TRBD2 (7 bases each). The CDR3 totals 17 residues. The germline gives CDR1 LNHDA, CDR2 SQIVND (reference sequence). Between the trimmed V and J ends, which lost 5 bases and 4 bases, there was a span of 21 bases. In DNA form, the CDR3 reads TGTGCCAGTAGTTCGTTTCCCAGGGGGAGGGAATACAATGAGCAGTTCTTC. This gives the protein CASSSFPRGREYNEQFF.

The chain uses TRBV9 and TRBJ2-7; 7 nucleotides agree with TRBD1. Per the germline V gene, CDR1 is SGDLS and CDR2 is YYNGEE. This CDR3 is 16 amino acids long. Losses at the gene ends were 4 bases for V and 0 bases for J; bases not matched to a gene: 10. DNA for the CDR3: TGTGCCAGCAGCCCCACCCCCGGGACAGACTCCTACGAGCAGTACTTC. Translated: CASSPTPGTDSYEQYF.

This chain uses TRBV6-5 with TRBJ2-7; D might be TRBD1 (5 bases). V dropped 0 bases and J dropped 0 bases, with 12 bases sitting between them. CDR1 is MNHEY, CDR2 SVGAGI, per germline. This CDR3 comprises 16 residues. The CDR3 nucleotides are TGTGCCAGCAGTTACTCGGCTGGACAAACCTCCTACGAGCAGTACTTC. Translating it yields CASSYSAGQTSYEQYF.

CDR3 nucleotides: TGTGCCAGCACCAACCACCTGGACAGACCTATTTATGGCTACACCTTC. Protein: CASTNHLDRPIYGYTF. The chain is built from TRBV27 and TRBJ1-2, with D perhaps matching TRBD1 (6 bases). V was trimmed by 7 bases and J by 5 bases, leaving 23 bases between them. The CDR3 is made up of 16 amino acids. Germline values: CDR1 MNHEY, CDR2 SMNVEV (reference sequence).

This CDR3 is CASSGTGENTEAFF. The CDR3 nucleotides read TGTGCCAGCAGCGGGACAGGTGAGAACACTGAAGCTTTCTTT. The rearrangement uses TRBV25-1 and TRBJ1-1; TRBD1 matches 8 bases. This CDR3 has 14 amino acids. V was clipped by 6 bases and J by 1 base; unmatched bases: 4. Per the germline V gene, CDR1 is MGHDK and CDR2 is SYGVNS.

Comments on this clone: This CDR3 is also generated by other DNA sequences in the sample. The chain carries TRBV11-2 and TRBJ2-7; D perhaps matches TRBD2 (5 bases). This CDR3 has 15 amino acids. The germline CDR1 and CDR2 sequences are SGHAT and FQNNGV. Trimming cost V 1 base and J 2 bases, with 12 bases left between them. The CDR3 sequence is CASSLGGREAYEQYF. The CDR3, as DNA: TGTGCCAGCAGCTTAGGAGGGAGAGAGGCCTACGAGCAGTACTTC.

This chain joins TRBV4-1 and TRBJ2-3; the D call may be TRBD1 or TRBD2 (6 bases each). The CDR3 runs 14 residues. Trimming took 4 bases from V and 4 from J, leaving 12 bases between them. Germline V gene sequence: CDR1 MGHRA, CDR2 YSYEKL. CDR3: CASSLGASADTQYF. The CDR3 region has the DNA TGCGCCAGCAGCCTGGGGGCTAGCGCAGATACGCAGTATTTT.

The CDR3 region is CASSTHRVGRVGQPQHF. As DNA, the CDR3 is TGTGCCAGTAGTACCCACAGGGTCGGCAGGGTCGGGCAGCCCCAGCATTTT. V gene TRBV19 combines with J gene TRBJ1-5; tentatively, D is TRBD1 (6 bases). The CDR3 contains 17 residues. Trimming took 4 bases from V and 7 from J, leaving 23 bases between them. The germline gives CDR1 LNHDA, CDR2 SQIVND (reference sequence).

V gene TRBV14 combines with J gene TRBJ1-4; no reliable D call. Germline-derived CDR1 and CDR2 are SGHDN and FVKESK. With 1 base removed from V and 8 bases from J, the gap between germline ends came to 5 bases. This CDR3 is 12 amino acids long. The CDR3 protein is CASSQVREKLFF. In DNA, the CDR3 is TGTGCCAGCAGCCAAGTCCGGGAAAAACTGTTTTTT.

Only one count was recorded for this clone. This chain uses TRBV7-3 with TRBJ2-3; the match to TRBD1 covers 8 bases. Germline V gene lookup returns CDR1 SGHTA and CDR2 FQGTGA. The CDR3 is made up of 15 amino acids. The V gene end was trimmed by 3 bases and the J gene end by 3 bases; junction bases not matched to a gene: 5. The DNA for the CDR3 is TGTGCCAGCAGCTTGACAGGGGAAGATACAGATACGCAGTATTTT. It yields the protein CASSLTGEDTDTQYF.

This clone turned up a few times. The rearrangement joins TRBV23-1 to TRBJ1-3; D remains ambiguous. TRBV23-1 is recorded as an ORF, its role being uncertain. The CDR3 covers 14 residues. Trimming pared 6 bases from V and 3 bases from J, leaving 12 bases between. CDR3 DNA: TGCGCCAGCAGCTCCCGTGGTTATGGAAACACCATATATTTT. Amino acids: CASSSRGYGNTIYF.

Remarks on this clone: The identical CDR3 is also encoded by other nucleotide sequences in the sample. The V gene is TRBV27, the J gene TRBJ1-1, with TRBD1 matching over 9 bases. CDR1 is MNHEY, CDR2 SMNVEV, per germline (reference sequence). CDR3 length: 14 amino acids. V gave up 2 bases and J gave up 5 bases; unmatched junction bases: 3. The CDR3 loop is CASSLSGTGTEAFF. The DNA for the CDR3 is TGTGCCAGCAGTTTAAGCGGGACAGGGACTGAAGCTTTCTTT.

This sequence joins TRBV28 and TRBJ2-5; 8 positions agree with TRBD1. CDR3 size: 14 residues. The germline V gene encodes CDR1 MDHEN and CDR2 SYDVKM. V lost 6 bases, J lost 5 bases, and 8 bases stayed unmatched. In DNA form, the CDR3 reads TGTGCCAGCAGATCCCGACAGGGGTGGGAGACCCAGTACTTC. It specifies CASRSRQGWETQYF.

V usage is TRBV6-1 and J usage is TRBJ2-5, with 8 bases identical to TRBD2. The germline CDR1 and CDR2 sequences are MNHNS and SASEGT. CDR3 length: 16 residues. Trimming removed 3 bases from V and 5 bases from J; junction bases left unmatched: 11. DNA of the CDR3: TGTGCCAGCAGTGATAAGCGGGAGTTGACACGGGAGACCCAGTACTTC. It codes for CASSDKRELTRETQYF.

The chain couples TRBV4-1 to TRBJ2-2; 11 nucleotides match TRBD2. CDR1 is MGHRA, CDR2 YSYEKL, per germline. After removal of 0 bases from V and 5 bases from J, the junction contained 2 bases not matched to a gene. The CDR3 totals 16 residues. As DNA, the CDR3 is TGCGCCAGCAGCCAAGAGAGGACTAGCGGGACCGGGGAGCTGTTTTTT. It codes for CASSQERTSGTGELFF.

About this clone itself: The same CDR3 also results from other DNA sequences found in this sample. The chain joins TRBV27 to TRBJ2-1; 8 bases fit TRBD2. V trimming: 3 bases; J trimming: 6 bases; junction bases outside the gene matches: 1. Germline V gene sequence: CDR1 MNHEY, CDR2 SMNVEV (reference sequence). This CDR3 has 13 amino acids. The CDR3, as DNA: TGTGCCAGCAGTTTCGGGGGGGCCAATGAGCAGTTCTTC. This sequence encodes CASSFGGANEQFF.

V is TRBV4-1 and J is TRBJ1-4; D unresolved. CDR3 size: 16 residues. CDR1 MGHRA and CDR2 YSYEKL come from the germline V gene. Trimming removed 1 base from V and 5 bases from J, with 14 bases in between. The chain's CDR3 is CASSQGSLGVNEKLFF. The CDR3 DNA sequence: TGCGCCAGCAGCCAAGGGTCGTTAGGTGTGAATGAAAAACTGTTTTTT.